This record concerns one T cell receptor beta chain sequence. This specimen belongs to a study of T-cell memory formation after mild COVID-19. TCRdb used MiXCR to reprocess the 5' RACE reads, holding one entry per CDR3 protein. The sample records about 350,000 distinct CDR3 sequences, roughly 13% being singletons. This CDR3 region has 13 residues. Germline CDR1 is MNHEY and CDR2 is SMNVEV (reference sequence). Trimming pared 9 bases from V and 3 bases from J, leaving 14 bases between. This chain connects TRBV27 to TRBJ1-1; TRBD1 might be the D (5 bases). Sample: PBMCs or a T cell subset sorted from them (not recorded which). The TCR comes from a young man who had mild COVID-19 (a few samples of this study predate the infection). Cell type and time point are not known. This chain's CDR3 is CASSGHSYTEAFF. The CDR3 DNA reads TGTGCCAGTAGTGGACACTCTTACACTGAAGCTTTCTTT.